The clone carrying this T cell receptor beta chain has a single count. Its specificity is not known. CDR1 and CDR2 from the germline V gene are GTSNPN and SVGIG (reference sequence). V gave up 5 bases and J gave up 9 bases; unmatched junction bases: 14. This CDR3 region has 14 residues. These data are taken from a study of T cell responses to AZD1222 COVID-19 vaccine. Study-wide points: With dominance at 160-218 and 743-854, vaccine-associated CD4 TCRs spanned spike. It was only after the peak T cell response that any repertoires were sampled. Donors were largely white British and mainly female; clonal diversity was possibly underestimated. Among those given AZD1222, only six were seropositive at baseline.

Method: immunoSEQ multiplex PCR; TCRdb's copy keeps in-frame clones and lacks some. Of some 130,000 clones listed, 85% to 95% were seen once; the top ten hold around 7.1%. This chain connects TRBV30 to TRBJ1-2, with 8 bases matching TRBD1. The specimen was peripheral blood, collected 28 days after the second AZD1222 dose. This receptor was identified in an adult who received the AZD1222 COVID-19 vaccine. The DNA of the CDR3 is TGTGCCTGGGACAGGGGACAGACTCTTTTTAGCTACACCTTC. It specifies CAWDRGQTLFSYTF.